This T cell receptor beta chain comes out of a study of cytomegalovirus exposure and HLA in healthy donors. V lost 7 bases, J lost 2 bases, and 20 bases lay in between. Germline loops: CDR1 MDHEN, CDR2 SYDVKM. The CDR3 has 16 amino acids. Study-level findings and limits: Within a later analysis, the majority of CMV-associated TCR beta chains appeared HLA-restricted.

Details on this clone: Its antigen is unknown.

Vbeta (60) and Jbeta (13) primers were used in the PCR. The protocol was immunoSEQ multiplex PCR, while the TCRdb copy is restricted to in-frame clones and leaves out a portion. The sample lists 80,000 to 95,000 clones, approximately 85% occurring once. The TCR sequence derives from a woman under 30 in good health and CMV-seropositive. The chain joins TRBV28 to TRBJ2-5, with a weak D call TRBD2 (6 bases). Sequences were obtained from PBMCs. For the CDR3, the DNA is TGTGCCAGCACCACCACGCCAGCGGGCATACAAGAGACCCAGTACTTC. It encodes CASTTTPAGIQETQYF.